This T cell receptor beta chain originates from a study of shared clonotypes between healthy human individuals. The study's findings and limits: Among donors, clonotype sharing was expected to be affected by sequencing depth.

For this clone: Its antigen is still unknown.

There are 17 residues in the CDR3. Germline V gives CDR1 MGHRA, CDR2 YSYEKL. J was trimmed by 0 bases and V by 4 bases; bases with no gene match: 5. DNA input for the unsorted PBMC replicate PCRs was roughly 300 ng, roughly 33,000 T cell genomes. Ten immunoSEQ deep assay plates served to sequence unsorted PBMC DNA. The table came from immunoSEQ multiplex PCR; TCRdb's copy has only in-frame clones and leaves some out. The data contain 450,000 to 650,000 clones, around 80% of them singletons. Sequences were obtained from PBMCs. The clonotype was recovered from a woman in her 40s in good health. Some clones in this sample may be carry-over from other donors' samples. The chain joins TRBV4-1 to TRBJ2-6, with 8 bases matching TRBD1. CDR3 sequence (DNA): TGCGCCAGCAGCCTGGGACAGGCTTTCTCTGGGGCCAACGTCCTGACTTTC. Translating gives CASSLGQAFSGANVLTF.